This entry is about one TCR beta chain. Germline V CDR1 and CDR2: MNHEY, SVGEGT. V gave up 2 bases and J gave up 0 bases; unmatched junction bases: 7. The CDR3 has 17 residues. A sample-barcoded 5' primer and a J-beta primer mix were used in a second PCR of roughly 7 to 12 cycles. TCRdb reanalysed the 5' RACE reads using MiXCR and keeps one entry per CDR3 protein. The data show over 950,000 distinct CDR3 sequences, around two fifths seen once. This sample stems from a study of blood T cells in healthy people across ages. The receptor comes from a man aged 18 to 30 in good health. The sample consisted of blood. V is TRBV6-2 or TRBV6-3 and J is TRBJ1-5, with 7 bases identical to TRBD1. In DNA, the CDR3 is TGTGCCAGCAGTTACGCCACAGGGGACTTTAGCAATCAGCCCCAGCATTTT. As protein: CASSYATGDFSNQPQHF.